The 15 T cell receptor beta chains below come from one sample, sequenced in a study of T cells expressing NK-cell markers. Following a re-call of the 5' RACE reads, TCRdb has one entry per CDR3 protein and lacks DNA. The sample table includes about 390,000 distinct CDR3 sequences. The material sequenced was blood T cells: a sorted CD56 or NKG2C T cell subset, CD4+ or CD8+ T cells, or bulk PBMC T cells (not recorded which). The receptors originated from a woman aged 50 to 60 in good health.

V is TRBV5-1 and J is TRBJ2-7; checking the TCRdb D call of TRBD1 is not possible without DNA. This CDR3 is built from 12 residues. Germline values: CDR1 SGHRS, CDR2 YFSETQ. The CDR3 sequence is CASSDRPQEQYF.

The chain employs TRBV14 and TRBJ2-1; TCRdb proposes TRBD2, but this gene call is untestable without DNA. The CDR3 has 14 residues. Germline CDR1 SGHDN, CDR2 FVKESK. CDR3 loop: CASSQGLGFYEQFF.

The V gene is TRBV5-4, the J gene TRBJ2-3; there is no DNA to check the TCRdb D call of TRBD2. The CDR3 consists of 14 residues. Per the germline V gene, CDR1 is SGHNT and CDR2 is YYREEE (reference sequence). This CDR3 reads CASSLQEEGDTQYF.

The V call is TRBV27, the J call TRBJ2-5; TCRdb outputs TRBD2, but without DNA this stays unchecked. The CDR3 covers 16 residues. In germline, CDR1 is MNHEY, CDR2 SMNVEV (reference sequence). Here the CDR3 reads CASSLRTSSAQETQYF.

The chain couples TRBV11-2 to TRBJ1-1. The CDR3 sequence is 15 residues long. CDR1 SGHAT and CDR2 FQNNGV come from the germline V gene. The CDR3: CASTSGRSMNTEAFF.

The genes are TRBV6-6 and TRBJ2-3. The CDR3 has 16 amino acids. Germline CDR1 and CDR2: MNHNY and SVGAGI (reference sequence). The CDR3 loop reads CASSYSGVDGTDTQYF.

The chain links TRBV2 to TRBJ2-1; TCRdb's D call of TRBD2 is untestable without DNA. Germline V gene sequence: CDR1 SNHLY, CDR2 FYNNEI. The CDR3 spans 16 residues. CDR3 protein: CALQCMGRETLDEQFF.

This CDR3 reads CSASADRNYGYTF. The chain carries TRBV20-1 and TRBJ1-2. The CDR3 length is 13 residues. The germline CDR1 and CDR2 sequences are DFQATT and SNEGSKA (reference sequence).

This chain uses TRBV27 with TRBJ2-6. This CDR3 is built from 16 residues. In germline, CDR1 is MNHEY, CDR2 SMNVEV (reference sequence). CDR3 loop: CASSLRPRPGANVLTF.

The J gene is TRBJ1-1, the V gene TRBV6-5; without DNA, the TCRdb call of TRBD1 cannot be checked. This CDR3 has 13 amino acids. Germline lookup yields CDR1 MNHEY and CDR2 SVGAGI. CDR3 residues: CASSYQGGAEAFF.

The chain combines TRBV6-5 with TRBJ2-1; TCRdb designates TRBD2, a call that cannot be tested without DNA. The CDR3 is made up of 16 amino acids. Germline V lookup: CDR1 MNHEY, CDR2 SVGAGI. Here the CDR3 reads CASSPTRLSSYNEQFF.

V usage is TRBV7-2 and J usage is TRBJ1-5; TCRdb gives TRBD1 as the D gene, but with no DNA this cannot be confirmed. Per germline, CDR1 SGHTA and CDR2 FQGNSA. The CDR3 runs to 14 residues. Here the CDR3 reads CASSARRGNGPQHF.

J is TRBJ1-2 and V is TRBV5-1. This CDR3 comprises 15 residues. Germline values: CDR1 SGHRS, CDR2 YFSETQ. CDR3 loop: CASSPQVGGGYGYTF.

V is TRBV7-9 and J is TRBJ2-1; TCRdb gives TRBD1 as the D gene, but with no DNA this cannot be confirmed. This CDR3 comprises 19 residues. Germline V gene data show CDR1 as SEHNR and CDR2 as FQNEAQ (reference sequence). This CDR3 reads CASSLRALGAGANYNEQFF.

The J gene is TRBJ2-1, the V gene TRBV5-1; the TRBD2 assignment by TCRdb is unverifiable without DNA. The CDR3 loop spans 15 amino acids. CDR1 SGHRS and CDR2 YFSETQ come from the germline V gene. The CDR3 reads CASSLGGTAFNEQFF. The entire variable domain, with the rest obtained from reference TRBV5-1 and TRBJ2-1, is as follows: KAGVTQTPRYLIKTRGQQVTLSCSPISGHRSVSWYQQTPGQGLQFLFEYFSETQRNKGNFPGRFSGRQFSNSRSEMNVSTLELGDSALYLCASSLGGTAFNEQFFGPGTRLTVL.